The clone carrying this T cell receptor (beta chain) was counted once. The antigen remains unidentified. Other DNA sequences in this sample translate to the same CDR3. The sample belongs to a study of cytomegalovirus exposure and HLA in healthy donors. Germline V gene lookup returns CDR1 MDHEN and CDR2 SYDVKM. The CDR3 has 13 residues. V lost 2 bases and J 6 bases, leaving 9 bases between the germline ends. Findings and limits, study-wide: As a later analysis showed, a missense DCLRE1C variant was linked to trimming of TCR beta V- and J-genes. Relative to the approximately 680-donor mean, N-insertions were reportedly fewer in an Asian-associated ancestry cluster in a later analysis. Several of the most significant clusters appeared linked to common viral pathogens, based on a later analysis. Among TCR sequences, most were rare, though some public TCRs appeared in many donors.

The PCR contained 60 Vbeta and 13 Jbeta primers. Clones were sequenced by immunoSEQ multiplex PCR, and TCRdb holds only the in-frame ones, with some missing. The profile shows approximately 82,000 clones, 60% to 85% of them singletons. The rearrangement links TRBV28 to TRBJ2-3, with D unresolved. Specimen: PBMCs. This TCR was sampled from a man aged 35-49 years in good health and CMV-seronegative. CDR3: CASSLMERDTQYF. As DNA, the CDR3 is TGTGCCAGCAGTTTAATGGAGAGGGATACGCAGTATTTT.